The 24 T cell receptor beta chains in this list originate from one sample, sequenced in a study of blood T cell repertoires in COVID-19. Profiling relied on immunoSEQ multiplex PCR, and the TCRdb table lists in-frame clones only, not all of them. The sample has about 250,000 clones, 80% to 90% seen once. The sample was peripheral blood. These receptors were taken from a man older than 75 with acute or convalescent COVID-19.

This clone was detected once. V is TRBV9 and J is TRBJ1-2, with D hard to call. This CDR3 comprises 12 residues. Trimming stripped 4 bases from V and 7 bases from J, with 11 bases between. Germline V CDR1 and CDR2: SGDLS, YYNGEE. The CDR3 is CASSTARSGYTF. The DNA for the CDR3 is TGTGCCAGCAGCACCGCGAGGAGTGGCTACACCTTC.

V gene TRBV5-4 combines with J gene TRBJ1-4, with D unresolved. V was cut by 0 bases and J by 5 bases, with 14 bases left in between. CDR3 length: 16 residues. Germline CDR1 and CDR2: SGHNT and YYREEE (reference sequence). The CDR3 region is CASSLGGSEPNEKLFF. The CDR3 nucleotides read TGTGCCAGCAGCTTGGGAGGGTCGGAACCGAATGAAAAACTGTTTTTT. Full variable domain (outside the CDR3, taken from reference TRBV5-4 and TRBJ1-4): ETGVTQSPTHLIKTRGQQVTLRCSSQSGHNTVSWYQQALGQGPQFIFQYYREEENGRGNFPPRFSGLQFPNYSSELNVNALELDDSALYLCASSLGGSEPNEKLFFGSGTQLSVL.

The rearrangement uses TRBV3-1 (or the pseudogene TRBV3-2) and TRBJ2-1, with TRBD2 identical over 8 bases. Germline-derived CDR1 and CDR2 are LGHDT and YNNKEL (reference sequence). This CDR3 is built from 17 residues. V shed 0 bases and J 4 bases; nucleotides not matched to a gene: 8. CDR3 residues: CASSQDKSGRGYNEQFF. The CDR3 nucleotides are TGTGCCAGCAGCCAAGATAAGTCCGGGAGGGGTTACAATGAGCAGTTCTTC.

The genes are TRBV19 and TRBJ2-3, with no clear D. Germline V gives CDR1 LNHDA, CDR2 SQIVND (reference sequence). There are 13 residues in the CDR3. V was pared by 3 bases and J by 2 bases, with 6 bases between. CDR3 sequence: CASSMYFTDTQYF. The CDR3 DNA sequence: TGTGCCAGTAGTATGTACTTCACAGATACGCAGTATTTT.

This clone has just one count. The chain uses TRBV4-1 and TRBJ1-2; D ambiguous. From germline, CDR1 is MGHRA and CDR2 YSYEKL. The CDR3 is 16 residues long. Trimming left V 0 bases short and J 4 bases short, with 15 bases between. CDR3 loop: CASSQDGHRGGYGYTF. In DNA, the CDR3 is TGCGCCAGCAGCCAAGATGGCCACCGTGGTGGCTATGGCTACACCTTC.

V is TRBV11-3 and J is TRBJ1-6; TRBD1 aligns across 7 bases. V shed 6 bases and J 0 bases; nucleotides not matched to a gene: 11. From germline, CDR1 is SGHNT and CDR2 YENEEA. This CDR3 contains 18 residues. The CDR3 DNA reads TGTGCCAGCAGTCAGGGGGGTCCCCTCAGCTCCTATAATTCACCCCTCCACTTT. Translating it yields CASSQGGPLSSYNSPLHF.

The chain couples TRBV7-2 to TRBJ2-7; 12 nucleotides align to TRBD1. The CDR3 spans 15 residues. The germline gives CDR1 SGHTA, CDR2 FQGNSA. V was clipped by 4 bases and J by 7 bases; unmatched bases: 8. This CDR3 is CASSSGQGAPGEQYF. The CDR3 DNA sequence: TGTGCCAGCAGCTCGGGACAGGGGGCCCCGGGAGAGCAGTACTTC.

The CDR3 sequence is CASSLSGLGTAIPNYEQYF. The CDR3 nucleotides are TGTGCCAGCAGTTTATCGGGCCTTGGGACAGCCATTCCGAACTACGAGCAGTACTTC. This chain uses TRBV27 with TRBJ2-7; TRBD1 aligns across 7 bases. The CDR3 consists of 19 residues. Per the germline V gene, CDR1 is MNHEY and CDR2 is SMNVEV (reference sequence). J was trimmed by 3 bases and V by 0 bases; bases with no gene match: 17.

This chain connects TRBV3-1 (or the pseudogene TRBV3-2) to TRBJ2-7; 7 positions agree with TRBD2. CDR1 LGHDT and CDR2 YNNKEL come from the germline V gene (reference sequence). The CDR3 loop spans 13 amino acids. V shed 1 base, J shed 5 bases, and the junction held 2 bases outside the gene matches. The CDR3 nucleotides are TGTGCCAGCAGCCAAGGGGGGGGGAACGAGCAGTACTTC. It translates to CASSQGGGNEQYF.

V is TRBV7-2 and J is TRBJ2-3; the D is unclear. Between the trimmed V and J ends, which lost 6 bases and 6 bases, there was a span of 10 bases. This CDR3 spans 12 amino acids. Germline V lookup: CDR1 SGHTA, CDR2 FQGNSA. CDR3 in amino acids: CASRMLVDTQYF. CDR3 in DNA: TGTGCCAGCAGGATGTTAGTTGATACGCAGTATTTT.

The chain couples TRBV28 to TRBJ1-2, with 11 bases identical to TRBD1. V was clipped by 7 bases and J by 5 bases; unmatched bases: 6. The CDR3 covers 14 residues. Per the germline V gene, CDR1 is MDHEN and CDR2 is SYDVKM. The CDR3 sequence: CASTGQGASYGYTF. The CDR3 nucleotides read TGTGCCAGCACCGGACAGGGGGCCAGTTATGGCTACACCTTC.

This clone was seen a single time. The rearrangement joins TRBV24-1 to TRBJ2-2; D might be TRBD2 (5 bases). The V end lost 9 bases, the J end lost 0 bases, and 7 bases lay between the germline ends. Germline V gene sequence: CDR1 KGHDR, CDR2 SFDVKD. The CDR3 consists of 13 residues. CDR3 sequence reads: CATGEPNTGELFF. CDR3 in DNA: TGTGCCACCGGGGAGCCGAACACCGGGGAGCTGTTTTTT.

This chain connects TRBV7-2 to TRBJ1-3; 9 nucleotides match TRBD1. The V segment lost 5 bases and the J segment 4 bases; nucleotides outside the gene matches: 6. Per the germline V gene, CDR1 is SGHTA and CDR2 is FQGNSA. The CDR3 covers 15 residues. The CDR3 reads CASSQQGAVGNTIYF. The CDR3 bases are TGTGCCAGCAGCCAACAGGGGGCTGTAGGAAACACCATATATTTT.

This chain joins TRBV5-1 and TRBJ2-7; D is ambiguous. The CDR3 loop spans 16 amino acids. Deletions cut 1 base from V and 1 base from J, with 15 bases between. Germline-derived CDR1 and CDR2 are SGHRS and YFSETQ. The CDR3 sequence: CASSLIPRDRSYEQYF. As DNA, the CDR3 is TGCGCCAGCAGCTTGATACCTCGAGATAGATCCTACGAGCAGTACTTC.

V is TRBV6-5 and J is TRBJ1-1; D is ambiguous. Trimming removed 4 bases from V and 1 base from J, with 7 bases in between. This CDR3 region has 13 residues. Germline V gives CDR1 MNHEY, CDR2 SVGAGI. This CDR3 is CASSSEANTEAFF. The CDR3, as DNA: TGTGCCAGCAGTTCGGAGGCGAACACTGAAGCTTTCTTT.

The V gene is TRBV3-1 (or the pseudogene TRBV3-2), the J gene TRBJ1-3, with 11 bases lining up with TRBD1. Germline lookup yields CDR1 LGHDT and CDR2 YNNKEL (reference sequence). With 4 bases clipped from V and 4 bases from J, the junction kept 3 bases outside the gene matches. CDR3 size: 15 residues. The CDR3 nucleotides read TGTGCCAGCAGCCTTGGACAGGGGGCAGGAAACACCATATATTTT. This encodes CASSLGQGAGNTIYF.

V usage is TRBV19 and J usage is TRBJ2-4, with D possibly TRBD1 on 5 matching bases. Trimming stripped 7 bases from V and 1 base from J, with 17 bases between. The CDR3 sequence is 16 residues long. Germline V gives CDR1 LNHDA, CDR2 SQIVND (reference sequence). CDR3 residues: CASIRTTSGAKNIQYF. For the CDR3, the DNA is TGTGCCAGTATCCGGACAACATCAGGGGCCAAAAACATTCAGTACTTC.

The gene calls are TRBV7-8 and TRBJ1-2; 7 nucleotides align to TRBD1. The junction had 10 bases not matched to a gene; V was cut back by 4 bases and J by 8 bases. Germline V gene data show CDR1 as SGHVS and CDR2 as FQNEAQ. The CDR3 runs 14 residues. The CDR3 spells CASSYGQVGMGYTF. For the CDR3, the DNA is TGTGCCAGCAGCTATGGACAGGTGGGAATGGGCTACACCTTC.

This clone occurred a few times. The gene calls are TRBV7-9 and TRBJ2-7; tentatively, D is TRBD2 (6 bases). Per the germline V gene, CDR1 is SEHNR and CDR2 is FQNEAQ (reference sequence). Trimming stripped 1 base from V and 0 bases from J, with 10 bases between. The CDR3 contains 15 residues. The CDR3 DNA sequence: TGTGCCAGCAGCTTAGGGAGGGTAGCCTCCTACGAGCAGTACTTC. It codes for CASSLGRVASYEQYF.

In its sample, this clone was seen a few times. The genes are TRBV18 and TRBJ1-1; the match to TRBD1 covers 9 bases. The germline V gene encodes CDR1 KGHSH and CDR2 LQKENI. CDR3 length: 14 residues. The ends lost 6 bases at V and 6 bases at J; junction bases unmatched: 8. CDR3 in amino acids: CASSLGQGFPEAFF. CDR3 coding DNA: TGTGCCAGCTCCCTAGGACAGGGGTTCCCTGAAGCTTTCTTT.

V is TRBV10-3 and J is TRBJ1-2, with TRBD1 matching 8 bases. CDR1 and CDR2 (germline): ENHRY, SYGVKD. The CDR3 is made up of 13 amino acids. Losses at the gene ends were 6 bases for V and 8 bases for J; bases not matched to a gene: 8. The CDR3 DNA reads TGTGCCATCAGCCCAGGGACAGGTGACGGCTACACCTTC. As protein: CAISPGTGDGYTF.

The chain combines TRBV5-1 with TRBJ1-3, with 7 bases matching TRBD1. The CDR3 covers 14 residues. With 1 base clipped from V and 2 bases from J, the junction kept 0 bases outside the gene matches. Germline CDR1 reads SGHRS; CDR2 reads YFSETQ. The CDR3 DNA sequence: TGCGCCAGCAGCTTGCAGGGGGCTGGAAACACCATATATTTT. This translates into CASSLQGAGNTIYF.

V and J are TRBV18 and TRBJ1-5; no clear D. Germline CDR1 and CDR2: KGHSH and LQKENI. Trimming stripped 2 bases from V and 4 bases from J, with 9 bases between. The CDR3 loop spans 14 amino acids. CDR3: CASSPGLDNQPQHF. In nucleotides, the CDR3 is TGTGCCAGCTCACCAGGCCTCGATAATCAGCCCCAGCATTTT.

The CDR3 DNA reads TGTGCCAGCAGCTTTGGCAGAGGCCTTCGTCGGAACACTGAAGCTTTCTTT. It specifies CASSFGRGLRRNTEAFF. This sequence joins TRBV12-1 and TRBJ1-1. TRBV12-1 is an annotated pseudogene. The CDR3 sequence is 17 residues long.